This TCR beta chain was sequenced during a study of shared clonotypes between healthy human individuals. Findings of the study overall: The low donor count limited represented genetic and exposure-history diversity. Non-shared clonotypes displayed generation probabilities falling below those of clonotypes present in all four donors.

TCRdb's table, derived via immunoSEQ multiplex PCR, lists solely in-frame clones and lacks some. The table includes 2.3 million or so clones, just over 90% detected once. CDR3 length: 16 amino acids. Germline CDR1 LGHNA, CDR2 YNFKEQ. Trimming cost V 0 bases and J 2 bases; bases outside gene matches: 2. Details on this clone: What it binds is unknown.

The investigators split CD4+ cells into a CD45RA+ naive subset and a CD45RA-negative memory subset. The sequence came from a young man in good health. Some clones in this sample may be carry-over from other donors' samples. The rearrangement links TRBV4-2 to TRBJ2-7, with 12 bases aligning to TRBD2. The sequenced sample consisted of naive CD4+ T cells from PBMCs. As for subset: CD45RA+ positively selected. The CDR3 loop reads CASSQDWTSGAYEQYF. The CDR3 nucleotides are TGTGCCAGCAGCCAAGATTGGACTAGCGGGGCCTACGAGCAGTACTTC.